This TCR beta chain derives from a study of T cell repertoires in aging, cancer and after chemotherapy. Only a few counts were recorded for this clonotype. CDR3 length: 11 amino acids. Germline V gene lookup returns CDR1 SGHRS and CDR2 YFSETQ. The V end lost 0 bases, the J end lost 6 bases, and 2 bases lay between the germline ends. Rearranged V-D-J TRB sequences were amplified with a mixed TRB-A/B primer pool. TCRdb reprocessed the multiplex PCR reads with MiXCR, giving one entry per CDR3 protein. This table has 8,700 or so distinct CDR3 sequences, 24% appearing once. Amplification of TCR beta used genomic DNA extracted from peripheral blood.

The rearrangement joins TRBV5-1 to TRBJ2-3, with unresolved D. This TCR came from a human donor in good health. Source material: blood. In DNA, the CDR3 is TGCGCCAGCAGCTTGGCGGATACGCAGTATTTT. This codes for CASSLADTQYF.